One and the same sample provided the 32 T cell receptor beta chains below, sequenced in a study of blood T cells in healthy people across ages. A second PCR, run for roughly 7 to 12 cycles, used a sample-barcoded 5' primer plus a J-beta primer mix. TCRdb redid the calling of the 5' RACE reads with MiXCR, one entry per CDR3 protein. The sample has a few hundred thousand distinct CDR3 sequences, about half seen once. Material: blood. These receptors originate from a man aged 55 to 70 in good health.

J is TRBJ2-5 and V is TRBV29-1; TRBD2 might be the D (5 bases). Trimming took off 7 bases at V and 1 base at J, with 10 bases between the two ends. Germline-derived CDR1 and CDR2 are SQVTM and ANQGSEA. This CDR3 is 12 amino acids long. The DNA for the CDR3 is TGCAGCGCTAAGCGGTCCCAAGAGACCCAGTACTTC. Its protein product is CSAKRSQETQYF.

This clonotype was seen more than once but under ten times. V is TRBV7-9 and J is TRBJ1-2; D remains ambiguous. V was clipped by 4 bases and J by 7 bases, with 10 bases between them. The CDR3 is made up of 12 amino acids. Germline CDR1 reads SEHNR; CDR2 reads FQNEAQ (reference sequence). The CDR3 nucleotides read TGTGCCAGCAGCTCAGGATTCACTGGCTACACCTTC. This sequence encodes CASSSGFTGYTF.

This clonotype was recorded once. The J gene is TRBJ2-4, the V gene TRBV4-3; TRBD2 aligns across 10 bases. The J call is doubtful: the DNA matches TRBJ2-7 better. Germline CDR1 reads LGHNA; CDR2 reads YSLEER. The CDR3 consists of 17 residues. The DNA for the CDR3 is TGCGCCAGCAGCCAAGATTGGGCTAGCGGGAGCACCTACGAGCAGTACTTC. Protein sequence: CASSQDWASGSTYEQYF.

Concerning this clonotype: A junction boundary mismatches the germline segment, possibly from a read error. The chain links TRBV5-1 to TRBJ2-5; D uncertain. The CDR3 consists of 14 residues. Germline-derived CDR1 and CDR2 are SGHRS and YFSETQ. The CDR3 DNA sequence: TGCGCCTGCAGCTCATCGCTGTCAGAGGAGACCCAGTACTTC. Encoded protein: CACSSSLSEETQYF.

CDR3 amino acids: CSARPTSGVQETQYF. Written as DNA, the CDR3 is TGCAGTGCTAGACCGACTAGCGGGGTCCAAGAGACCCAGTACTTC. This sequence joins TRBV20-1 and TRBJ2-5; TRBD2 matches at 11 bases. This CDR3 spans 15 amino acids. The germline V gene has CDR1 DFQATT and CDR2 SNEGSKA (reference sequence). The J segment lost 1 base and the V segment lost 2 bases, leaving 3 bases of the junction unmatched.

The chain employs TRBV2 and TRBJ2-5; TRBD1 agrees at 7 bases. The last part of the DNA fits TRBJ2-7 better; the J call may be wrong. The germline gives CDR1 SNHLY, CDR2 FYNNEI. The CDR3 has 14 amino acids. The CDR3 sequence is CASISPTGSDEQYF. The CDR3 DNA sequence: TGTGCCAGCATCAGCCCGACAGGGTCCGACGAGCAGTACTTC.

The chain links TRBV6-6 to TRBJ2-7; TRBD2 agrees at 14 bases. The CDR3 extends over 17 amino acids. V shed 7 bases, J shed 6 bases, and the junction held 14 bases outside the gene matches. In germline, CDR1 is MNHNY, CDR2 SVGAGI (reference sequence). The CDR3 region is CASTGRGLAGVDSEQYF. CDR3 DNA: TGTGCCAGCACCGGACGGGGACTAGCGGGAGTAGATAGCGAGCAGTACTTC.

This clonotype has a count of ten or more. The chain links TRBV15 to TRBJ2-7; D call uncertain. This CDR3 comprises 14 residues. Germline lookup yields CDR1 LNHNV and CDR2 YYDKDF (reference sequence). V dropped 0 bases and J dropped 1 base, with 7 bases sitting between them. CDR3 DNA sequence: TGTGCCACCAGCAGAGATCGAAATTCCTACGAGCAGTACTTC. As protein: CATSRDRNSYEQYF.

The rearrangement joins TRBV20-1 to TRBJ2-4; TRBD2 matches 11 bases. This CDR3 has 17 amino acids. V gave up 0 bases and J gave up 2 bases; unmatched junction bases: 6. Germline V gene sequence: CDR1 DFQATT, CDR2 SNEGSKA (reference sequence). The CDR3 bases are TGCAGTGCTAGAGATCGGCTAGCGGGAGGATCCAAAAACATTCAGTACTTC. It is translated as CSARDRLAGGSKNIQYF.

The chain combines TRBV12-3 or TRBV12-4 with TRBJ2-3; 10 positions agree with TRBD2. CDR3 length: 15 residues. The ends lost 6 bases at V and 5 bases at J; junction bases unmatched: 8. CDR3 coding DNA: TGTGCCAGCAGCCAAGCGGGGGGGCGAGAAGATACGCAGTATTTT. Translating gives CASSQAGGREDTQYF.

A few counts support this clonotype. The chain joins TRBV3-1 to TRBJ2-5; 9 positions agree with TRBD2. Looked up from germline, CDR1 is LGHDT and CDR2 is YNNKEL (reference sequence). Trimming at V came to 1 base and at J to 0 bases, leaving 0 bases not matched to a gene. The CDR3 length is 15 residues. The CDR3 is CASSQVAGDQETQYF. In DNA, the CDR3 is TGTGCCAGCAGCCAAGTAGCGGGAGACCAAGAGACCCAGTACTTC.

CDR3 residues: CASSLPENQETQYF. The CDR3 coding sequence is TGTGCCAGCAGTTTGCCCGAGAACCAAGAGACCCAGTACTTC. The V gene is TRBV12-3 or TRBV12-4, the J gene TRBJ2-5, with D unresolved. This CDR3 has 14 residues. The germline V and J ends were trimmed by 3 bases and 0 bases, with 8 bases remaining between them.

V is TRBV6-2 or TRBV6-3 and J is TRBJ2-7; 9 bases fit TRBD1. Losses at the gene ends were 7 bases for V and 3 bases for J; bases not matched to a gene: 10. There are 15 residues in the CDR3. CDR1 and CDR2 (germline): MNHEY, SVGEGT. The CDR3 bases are TGTGCCAGCACCCTACCCACAGGGGGCGGCTACGAGCAGTACTTC. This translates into CASTLPTGGGYEQYF.

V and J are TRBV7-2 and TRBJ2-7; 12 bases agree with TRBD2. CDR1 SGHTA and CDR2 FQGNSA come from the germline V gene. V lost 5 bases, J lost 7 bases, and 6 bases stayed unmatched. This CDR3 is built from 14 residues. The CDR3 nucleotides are TGTGCCAGCAGCAGGACTAGCGGGATGGGTGAGCAGTACTTC. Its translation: CASSRTSGMGEQYF.

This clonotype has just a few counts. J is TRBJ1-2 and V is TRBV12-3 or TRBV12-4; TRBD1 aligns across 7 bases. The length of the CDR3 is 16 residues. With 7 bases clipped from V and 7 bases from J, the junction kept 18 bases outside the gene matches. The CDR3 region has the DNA TGTGCCAGCACCGTAGGGGGCCGGATCCGCGTTGGTGGCTACACCTTC. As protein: CASTVGGRIRVGGYTF.

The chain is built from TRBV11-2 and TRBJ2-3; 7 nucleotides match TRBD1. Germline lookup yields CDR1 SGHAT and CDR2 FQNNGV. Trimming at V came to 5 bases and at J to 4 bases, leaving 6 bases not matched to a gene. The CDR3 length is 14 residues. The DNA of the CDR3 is TGTGCCAGCAGCCGGGACAGAGCACCAGATACGCAGTATTTT. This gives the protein CASSRDRAPDTQYF.

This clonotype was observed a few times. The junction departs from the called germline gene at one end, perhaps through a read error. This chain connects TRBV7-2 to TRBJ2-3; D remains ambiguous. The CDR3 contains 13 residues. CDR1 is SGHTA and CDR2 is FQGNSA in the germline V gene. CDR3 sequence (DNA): TGCGCCAGCAGCTTGTCACGCACAGATACGCAGTATTTT. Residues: CASSLSRTDTQYF.

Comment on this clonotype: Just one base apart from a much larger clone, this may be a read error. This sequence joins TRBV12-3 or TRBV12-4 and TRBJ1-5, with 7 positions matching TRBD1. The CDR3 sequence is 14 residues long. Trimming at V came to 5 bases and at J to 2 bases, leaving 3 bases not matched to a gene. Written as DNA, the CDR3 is TGTGCCAGCAGTGACACAGGGGGCAATCAGCCCCAGCATTTT. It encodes CASSDTGGNQPQHF.

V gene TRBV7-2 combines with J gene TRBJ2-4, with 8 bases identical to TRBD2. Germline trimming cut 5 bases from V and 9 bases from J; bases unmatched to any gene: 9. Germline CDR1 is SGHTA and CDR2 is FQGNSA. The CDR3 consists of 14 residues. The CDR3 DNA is TGTGCCAGCAGCCGACGCGGGGCGGGAGGCATTCAGTACTTC. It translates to CASSRRGAGGIQYF.

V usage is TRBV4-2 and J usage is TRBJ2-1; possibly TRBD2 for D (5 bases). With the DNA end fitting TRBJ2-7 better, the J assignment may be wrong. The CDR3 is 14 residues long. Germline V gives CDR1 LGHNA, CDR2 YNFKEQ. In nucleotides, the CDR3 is TGTGCCAGCAGCCCCCGGGCTAGCTACAATGAGCAGTACTTC. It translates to CASSPRASYNEQYF.

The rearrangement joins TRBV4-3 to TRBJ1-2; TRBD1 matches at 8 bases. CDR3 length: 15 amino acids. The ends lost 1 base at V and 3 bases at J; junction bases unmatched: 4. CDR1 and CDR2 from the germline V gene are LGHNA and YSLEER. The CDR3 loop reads CASSQARQGYYGYTF. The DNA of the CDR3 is TGCGCCAGCAGCCAAGCACGACAGGGGTACTATGGCTACACCTTC.

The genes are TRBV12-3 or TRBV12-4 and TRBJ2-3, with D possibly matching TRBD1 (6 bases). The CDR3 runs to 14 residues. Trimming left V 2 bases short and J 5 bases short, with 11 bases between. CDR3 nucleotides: TGTGCCAGCAGTTTAAGGCAGGGGTTAGATACGCAGTATTTT. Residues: CASSLRQGLDTQYF.

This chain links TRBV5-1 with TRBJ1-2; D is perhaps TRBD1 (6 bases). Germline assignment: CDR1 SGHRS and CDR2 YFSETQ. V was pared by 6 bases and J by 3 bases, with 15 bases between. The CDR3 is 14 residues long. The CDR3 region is CASTNGEGDYGYTF. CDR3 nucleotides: TGCGCCAGCACTAACGGAGAGGGGGACTATGGCTACACCTTC.

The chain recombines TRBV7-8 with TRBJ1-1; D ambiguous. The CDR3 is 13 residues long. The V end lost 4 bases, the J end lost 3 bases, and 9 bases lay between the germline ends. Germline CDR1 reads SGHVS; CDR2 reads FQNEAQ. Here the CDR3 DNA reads TGTGCCAGCAGCTCATTCGACCACACTGAAGCTTTCTTT. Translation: CASSSFDHTEAFF.

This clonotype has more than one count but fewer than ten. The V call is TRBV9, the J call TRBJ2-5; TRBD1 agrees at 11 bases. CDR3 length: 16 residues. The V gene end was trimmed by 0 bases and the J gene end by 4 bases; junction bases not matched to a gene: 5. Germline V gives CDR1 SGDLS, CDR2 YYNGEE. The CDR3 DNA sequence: TGTGCCAGCAGCGTAGGGACAGGGGGCATGTTAGAGACCCAGTACTTC. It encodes CASSVGTGGMLETQYF.

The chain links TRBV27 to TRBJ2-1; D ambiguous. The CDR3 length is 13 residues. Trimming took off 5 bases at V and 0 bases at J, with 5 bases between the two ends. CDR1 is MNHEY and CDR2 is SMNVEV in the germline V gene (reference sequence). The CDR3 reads CASSPLSYNEQFF. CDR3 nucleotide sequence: TGTGCCAGCAGTCCCCTCTCCTACAATGAGCAGTTCTTC.

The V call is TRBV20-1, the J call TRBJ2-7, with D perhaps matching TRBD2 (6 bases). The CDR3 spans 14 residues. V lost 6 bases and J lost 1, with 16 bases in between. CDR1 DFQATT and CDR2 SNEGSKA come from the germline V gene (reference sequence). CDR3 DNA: TGCAGTGCACCCGGGACTGGGTCTTCCTACGAGCAGTACTTC. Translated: CSAPGTGSSYEQYF.

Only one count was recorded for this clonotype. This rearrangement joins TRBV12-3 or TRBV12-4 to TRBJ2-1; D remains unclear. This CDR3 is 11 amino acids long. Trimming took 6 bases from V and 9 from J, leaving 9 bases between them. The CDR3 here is CASRQDVEQFF. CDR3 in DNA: TGTGCCAGCAGGCAAGATGTTGAGCAGTTCTTC.

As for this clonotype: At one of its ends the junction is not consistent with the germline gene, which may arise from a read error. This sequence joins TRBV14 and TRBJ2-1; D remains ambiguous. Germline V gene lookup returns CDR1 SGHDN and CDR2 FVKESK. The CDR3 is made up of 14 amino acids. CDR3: CASSQRAVYNERFF. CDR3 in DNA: TGTGCCAGCAGCCAACGGGCTGTTTACAATGAGCGGTTCTTC.

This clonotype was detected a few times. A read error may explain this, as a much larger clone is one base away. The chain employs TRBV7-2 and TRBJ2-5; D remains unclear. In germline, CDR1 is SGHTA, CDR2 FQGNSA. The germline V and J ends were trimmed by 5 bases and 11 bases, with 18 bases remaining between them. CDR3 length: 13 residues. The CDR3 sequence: CASSPNPASQQYF. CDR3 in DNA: TGTGCCAGCAGCCCTAATCCAGCGTCCCAGCAGTACTTC.

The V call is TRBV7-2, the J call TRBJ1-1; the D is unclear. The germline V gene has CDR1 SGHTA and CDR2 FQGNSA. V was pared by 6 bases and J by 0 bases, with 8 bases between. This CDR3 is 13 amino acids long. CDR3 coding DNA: TGTGCCAGCAGAGGAGGGTTGAACACTGAAGCTTTCTTT. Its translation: CASRGGLNTEAFF.

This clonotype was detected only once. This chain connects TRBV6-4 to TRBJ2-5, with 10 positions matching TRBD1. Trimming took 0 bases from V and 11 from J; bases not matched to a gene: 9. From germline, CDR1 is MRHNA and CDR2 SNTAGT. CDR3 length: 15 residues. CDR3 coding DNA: TGTGCCAGCAGTGACTCGACAGGGGGCTACAATGAGCAGTACTTC. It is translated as CASSDSTGGYNEQYF.